The clone carrying this T cell receptor (beta chain) was found a few times. What it binds is unknown. These data come from a study of early T cells in non-severe SARS-CoV-2 infection. Whole-study context: Whole-blood bulk RNA, unsorted, was sequenced, and chains were unpaired.

The TCR library protocol was used to attach unique molecular identifiers. These identifiers were attached to individual cDNA molecules. TCRdb re-called the 5' RACE reads with MiXCR, one entry per CDR3 protein. The data show tens of thousands of distinct CDR3 sequences, approximately 12% seen once. Study findings and constraints: Clonotype matching in VDJdb favored anti-spike CD8 responses and did not capture private and CD4 specificities.

CDR3 length: 14 amino acids. Trimming cost V 4 bases and J 2 bases, with 11 bases left between them. CDR1 and CDR2 (germline): ENHRY, SYGVKD. The source is an adult who was a healthcare worker with PCR-confirmed SARS-CoV-2 infection or an uninfected control (not recorded which). The sample taken for sequencing was whole blood. V and J are TRBV10-3 and TRBJ2-5; perhaps D is TRBD1 or TRBD2 (6 bases each). The CDR3 protein is CAISGLGGQETQYF. The CDR3 DNA is TGTGCCATCAGTGGTCTAGGGGGGCAAGAGACCCAGTACTTC.